The 20 T cell receptor beta chains listed next were all sequenced from one sample in a study of blood T cell repertoires in COVID-19. Produced via immunoSEQ multiplex PCR; TCRdb's table is partial and in-frame only. Among roughly 230,000 clones listed, about 85% were seen once. The material sequenced was PBMCs or T cells enriched from blood (not recorded which). These receptors all stem from a woman in her fifties or sixties who had been exposed to COVID-19.

This chain links TRBV5-1 with TRBJ2-1, with D tentatively TRBD2 (7 bases). The CDR3 loop spans 15 amino acids. Trimming left V 4 bases short and J 6 bases short, with 17 bases between. CDR1 and CDR2 from the germline V gene are SGHRS and YFSETQ. In nucleotides, the CDR3 is TGCGCCAGCAGCGACCTAGGGGGGGGCCCCAATGAGCAGTTCTTC. Its protein product is CASSDLGGGPNEQFF. Full variable domain (remainder filled in from reference TRBV5-1 and TRBJ2-1): KAGVTQTPRYLIKTRGQQVTLSCSPISGHRSVSWYQQTPGQGLQFLFEYFSETQRNKGNFPGRFSGRQFSNSRSEMNVSTLELGDSALYLCASSDLGGGPNEQFFGPGTRLTVL.

This clone was counted a few times. This sequence joins TRBV10-3 and TRBJ1-2, with 7 bases identical to TRBD1. The germline gives CDR1 ENHRY, CDR2 SYGVKD. The CDR3 runs 14 residues. The V gene end was trimmed by 4 bases and the J gene end by 5 bases; junction bases not matched to a gene: 7. The CDR3 nucleotides read TGTGCCATCAGTGTGGACAGGAGATCATATGGCTACACCTTC. It translates to CAISVDRRSYGYTF.

This clone has a handful of counts. The chain joins TRBV7-2 to TRBJ2-1; D not certain. The ends were cut back, 3 bases at V and 10 bases at J, with 7 bases in the middle. The CDR3 has 11 residues. Germline V gives CDR1 SGHTA, CDR2 FQGNSA. The CDR3 DNA reads TGTGCCAGCAGCTTTGCGGAGGAGCAGTTCTTC. Its translation is CASSFAEEQFF.

V and J are TRBV7-8 and TRBJ1-2; D is perhaps TRBD1 (5 bases). Germline V gene sequence: CDR1 SGHVS, CDR2 FQNEAQ. The CDR3 extends over 15 amino acids. Trimming took 5 bases from V and 8 from J, leaving 21 bases between them. CDR3 nucleotides: TGTGCCAGCAGCACACAGGCGATGGGGGGGGTAGGCTACACCTTC. This encodes CASSTQAMGGVGYTF.

The chain recombines TRBV2 with TRBJ1-1; no clear D gene. V shed 8 bases and J shed 3 bases, with 16 bases lying between them. Looked up from germline, CDR1 is SNHLY and CDR2 is FYNNEI. This CDR3 is 14 amino acids long. The CDR3 spells CASALTNQDTEAFF. The CDR3 region has the DNA TGTGCCAGCGCTTTGACAAATCAGGACACTGAAGCTTTCTTT.

The chain is built from TRBV12-3 or TRBV12-4 and TRBJ2-1; D uncertain. The V end lost 5 bases, the J end lost 8 bases, and 10 bases lay between the germline ends. The CDR3 covers 12 residues. The CDR3 region is CASSISKHEQFF. The DNA of the CDR3 is TGTGCCAGCAGTATCTCTAAGCATGAGCAGTTCTTC.

V usage is TRBV7-9 and J usage is TRBJ2-7; TRBD1 matches at 8 bases. V lost 4 bases and J lost 1; bases outside the gene matches: 6. CDR3 size: 15 residues. Germline V gene data show CDR1 as SEHNR and CDR2 as FQNEAQ (reference sequence). The CDR3 sequence is CASSSTGQGSYEQYF. Written as DNA, the CDR3 is TGTGCCAGCAGCTCCACTGGACAGGGTTCCTACGAGCAGTACTTC.

V gene TRBV5-4 combines with J gene TRBJ2-1; TRBD1 matches at 9 bases. With 5 bases clipped from V and 0 bases from J, the junction kept 15 bases outside the gene matches. CDR1 and CDR2 from the germline V gene are SGHNT and YYREEE (reference sequence). The CDR3 totals 19 residues. CDR3 nucleotide sequence: TGTGCCAGCAGTCCTCGGGACAGGGACGTGATCAGCTCCTACAATGAGCAGTTCTTC. Amino acids: CASSPRDRDVISSYNEQFF.

This chain links TRBV10-3 with TRBJ2-1; 7 positions match TRBD1. The ends lost 5 bases at V and 8 bases at J; junction bases unmatched: 6. The CDR3 sequence is 13 residues long. Germline V gives CDR1 ENHRY, CDR2 SYGVKD. The chain's CDR3 is CAISWGQLYEQFF. CDR3 sequence (DNA): TGTGCCATCAGTTGGGGACAGCTTTATGAGCAGTTCTTC.

This clone was seen once. The V gene is TRBV5-5, the J gene TRBJ1-5; D might be TRBD1 (6 bases). Trimming pared 1 base from V and 3 bases from J, leaving 11 bases between. This CDR3 comprises 15 residues. Germline V lookup: CDR1 SGHKS, CDR2 YYEKEE (reference sequence). CDR3 residues: CASSLLGQINQPQHF. The DNA of the CDR3 is TGTGCCAGCAGCTTGTTAGGACAGATCAATCAGCCCCAGCATTTT.

The V and J genes are TRBV5-4 and TRBJ2-5; 7 bases align to TRBD2. CDR1 is SGHNT and CDR2 is YYREEE in the germline V gene (reference sequence). The CDR3 runs to 14 residues. The V gene end was trimmed by 4 bases and the J gene end by 3 bases; junction bases not matched to a gene: 6. The CDR3 DNA sequence: TGTGCCAGCAGCCTGCCCGGGGGGAAAGAGACCCAGTACTTC. It encodes CASSLPGGKETQYF.

The V call is TRBV4-2, the J call TRBJ2-7; tentative D call: TRBD1 (6 bases). V lost 3 bases and J 1 base, leaving 13 bases between the germline ends. Per germline, CDR1 LGHNA and CDR2 YNFKEQ. The CDR3 sequence is 15 residues long. The CDR3 region is CASSQPSDSSYEQYF. CDR3 in DNA: TGTGCCAGCAGCCAGCCGTCGGACAGTTCCTACGAGCAGTACTTC.

This chain joins TRBV7-9 and TRBJ2-1; 9 positions match TRBD1. V dropped 0 bases and J dropped 3; count of bases not matched to a gene: 0. The germline V gene has CDR1 SEHNR and CDR2 FQNEAQ (reference sequence). The CDR3 is 15 amino acids. CDR3 sequence reads: CASSLAGQGYNEQFF. Written as DNA, the CDR3 is TGTGCCAGCAGCTTAGCGGGACAGGGCTACAATGAGCAGTTCTTC.

The genes are TRBV5-6 and TRBJ2-5; the D gene is possibly TRBD2 (6 bases). V was pared by 4 bases and J by 7 bases, with 20 bases between. The CDR3 totals 15 residues. Germline V CDR1 and CDR2: SGHDT, YYEEEE. CDR3 protein: CASSLRLEQYGTQYF. The CDR3 DNA sequence: TGTGCCAGCAGCCTAAGACTAGAGCAGTATGGGACCCAGTACTTC.

The chain carries TRBV4-3 and TRBJ1-1; TRBD1 aligns across 8 bases. The CDR3 runs 15 residues. V gave up 1 base and J gave up 6 bases; unmatched junction bases: 7. Looked up from germline, CDR1 is LGHNA and CDR2 is YSLEER. The CDR3 DNA reads as TGCGCCAGCAGCCAAGTGAGAGACAGGGGTTCTGAAGCTTTCTTT. It codes for CASSQVRDRGSEAFF.

This clone has a handful of counts. Distinct nucleotide sequences in the sample also encode this CDR3. The chain carries TRBV6-5 and TRBJ1-5, with a tentative D call TRBD1 (5 bases). The CDR3 has 13 amino acids. The germline V gene has CDR1 MNHEY and CDR2 SVGAGI. The V gene lost 6 bases and the J gene lost 3 bases, with 9 bases spanning the gap. CDR3 coding DNA: TGTGCCAGCAGGACAGCCTTCAATCAGCCCCAGCATTTT. Translation gives CASRTAFNQPQHF.

The rearrangement joins TRBV7-9 to TRBJ2-2; weak D call: TRBD1 (6 bases). The germline V and J ends were trimmed by 0 bases and 1 base, with 6 bases remaining between them. Germline CDR1 reads SEHNR; CDR2 reads FQNEAQ (reference sequence). The CDR3 extends over 15 amino acids. The DNA of the CDR3 is TGTGCCAGCAGCTTAGCGGGACAGAACACCGGGGAGCTGTTTTTT. Amino acid sequence: CASSLAGQNTGELFF.

The V and J genes are TRBV10-1 and TRBJ1-4; D unresolved. The germline V gene encodes CDR1 WNHNN and CDR2 SYGVQD (reference sequence). The CDR3 extends over 11 amino acids. Between the trimmed V and J ends, which lost 3 bases and 10 bases, there was a span of 6 bases. The CDR3 nucleotides read TGCGCCAGCAGTGATGGAGGAAAACTGTTTTTT. It yields the protein CASSDGGKLFF.

The J gene is TRBJ2-2, the V gene TRBV1; TRBD2, the table's D call, lacks a check against the DNA. TRBV1 corresponds to a pseudogene. The CDR3 consists of 19 residues. Here the CDR3 reads CTSRNRLLAGGTGTGELFF. The CDR3 DNA follows: TGCACCAGCAGAAACCGGCTTCTAGCGGGGGGTACGGGGACCGGGGAGCTGTTTTTT.

The J gene is TRBJ2-3, the V gene TRBV2, with 7 positions matching TRBD2. The CDR3 consists of 18 residues. The V gene's germline CDR1 is SNHLY and CDR2 FYNNEI. Trimming took 7 bases from V and 4 from J; bases not matched to a gene: 20. The CDR3 region is CASTKAGTSTWSSDTQYF. In nucleotides, the CDR3 is TGTGCCAGCACTAAAGCGGGGACTTCGACCTGGAGTTCAGATACGCAGTATTTT.